Listed below are T cell receptor beta chains from one sample, sequenced in a study of T cells in Graves' hyperthyroidism and ophthalmopathy. TCRdb redid the calling of the multiplex PCR reads with MiXCR, one entry per CDR3 protein. The profile shows a few hundred thousand distinct CDR3 sequences, roughly 13% of them singletons. The specimen was blood. The receptors were gathered from a woman aged 35 to 49 with Graves' ophthalmopathy. Each CDR3 is given with its conserved first and last residue. D genes are given only for firm matches. For some rows the clone size is stated as once, few or many, or as a class when expanded; others skip it.

v_call: TRBV11-2; clone_size: few; d_call: TRBD1; j_call: TRBJ1-3; cdr3_length: 17; cdr3_aa: CASSRSGTGGSGNTIYF; cdr3_nt: TGTGCCAGCAGCCGATCCGGGACAGGGGGTTCTGGAAACACCATATATTTT
v_call: TRBV4-1; clone_size: .; d_call: TRBD1; j_call: TRBJ1-6; cdr3_length: 17; cdr3_aa: CASSQMGQGRKDPPLHF; cdr3_nt: TGCGCCAGCAGCCAAATGGGACAGGGGAGGAAGGACCCACCCCTCCACTTT
v_call: TRBV14; clone_size: many; d_call: .; j_call: TRBJ2-3; cdr3_length: 18; cdr3_aa: CASSRTGVLGTPTDTQYF; cdr3_nt: TGTGCCAGCAGCCGCACTGGGGTCTTGGGAACTCCCACAGATACGCAGTATTTT
v_call: TRBV6-1; clone_size: many; d_call: .; j_call: TRBJ1-5; cdr3_length: 18; cdr3_aa: CASSELGSGDVGNQPQHF; cdr3_nt: TGTGCCAGCAGTGAATTAGGGTCAGGGGATGTCGGCAATCAGCCCCAGCATTTT
v_call: TRBV28; clone_size: many; d_call: TRBD2; j_call: TRBJ2-7; cdr3_length: 16; cdr3_aa: CASSFSTSGSFYEQYF; cdr3_nt: TGTGCCAGCAGTTTCTCGACTAGCGGGTCTTTTTACGAGCAGTACTTC
v_call: TRBV7-8; clone_size: many; d_call: .; j_call: TRBJ1-2; cdr3_length: 14; cdr3_aa: CASSLGHNNYGYTF; cdr3_nt: TGTGCCAGCAGCTTAGGCCACAATAACTATGGCTACACCTTC
v_call: TRBV10-1; clone_size: few; d_call: .; j_call: TRBJ2-1; cdr3_length: 13; cdr3_aa: CASSAMGYNEQFF; cdr3_nt: TGCGCCAGCAGCGCCATGGGGTACAATGAGCAGTTCTTC
v_call: TRBV15; clone_size: many; d_call: .; j_call: TRBJ2-3; cdr3_length: 13; cdr3_aa: CATSRGTFDTQYF; cdr3_nt: TGTGCCACCAGCAGGGGGACTTTTGATACGCAGTATTTT
v_call: TRBV7-9; clone_size: .; d_call: TRBD1; j_call: TRBJ2-3; cdr3_length: 17; cdr3_aa: CASSWSRGQGITDTQYF; cdr3_nt: TGTGCCAGCAGCTGGTCGAGAGGACAGGGCATCACAGATACGCAGTATTTT
v_call: TRBV9; clone_size: .; d_call: .; j_call: TRBJ1-6; cdr3_length: 15; cdr3_aa: CASSVDVGGNSPLHF; cdr3_nt: TGTGCCAGCAGCGTGGATGTGGGGGGGAATTCACCCCTCCACTTT
v_call: TRBV11-3; clone_size: many; d_call: .; j_call: TRBJ2-2; cdr3_length: 15; cdr3_aa: CASSLGRTNTGELFF; cdr3_nt: TGTGCCAGCAGCTTAGGACGGACGAACACCGGGGAGCTGTTTTTT
v_call: TRBV18; clone_size: few; d_call: .; j_call: TRBJ1-1; cdr3_length: 17; cdr3_aa: CASSPRGTGAPNTEAFF; cdr3_nt: TGTGCCAGCTCACCACGAGGGACGGGTGCCCCTAACACTGAAGCTTTCTTT
v_call: TRBV13; clone_size: many; d_call: TRBD2; j_call: TRBJ2-3; cdr3_length: 17; cdr3_aa: CASSLGWGLDISDTQYF; cdr3_nt: TGTGCCAGCAGCTTAGGCTGGGGACTAGATATTTCAGATACGCAGTATTTT
v_call: TRBV7-2; clone_size: many; d_call: TRBD2; j_call: TRBJ2-1; cdr3_length: 15; cdr3_aa: CASSPRTSGYNEQFF; cdr3_nt: TGTGCCAGCAGCCCTAGGACTAGCGGGTATAATGAGCAGTTCTTC
v_call: TRBV30; clone_size: .; d_call: .; j_call: TRBJ1-6; cdr3_length: 12; cdr3_aa: CAWSVNHSPLHF; cdr3_nt: TGTGCCTGGAGTGTAAATCATTCACCCCTCCACTTT
v_call: TRBV28; clone_size: many; d_call: .; j_call: TRBJ1-1; cdr3_length: 14; cdr3_aa: CASSFPPRPTEAFF; cdr3_nt: TGTGCCAGCAGTTTCCCCCCGCGGCCCACTGAAGCTTTCTTT
v_call: TRBV9; clone_size: many; d_call: TRBD2; j_call: TRBJ2-7; cdr3_length: 15; cdr3_aa: CASSVSAGLVEEQYF; cdr3_nt: TGTGCCAGCAGCGTGTCCGCGGGACTAGTGGAGGAGCAGTACTTC
v_call: TRBV20-1; clone_size: many; d_call: .; j_call: TRBJ2-3; cdr3_length: 14; cdr3_aa: CSALNSEPTDTQYF; cdr3_nt: TGCAGTGCACTTAACTCTGAGCCCACAGATACGCAGTATTTT
v_call: TRBV5-1; clone_size: many; d_call: TRBD1; j_call: TRBJ2-7; cdr3_length: 17; cdr3_aa: CASSPRIRDRLTYEQYF; cdr3_nt: TGCGCCAGCAGCCCCAGGATCCGGGACAGGCTAACCTACGAGCAGTACTTC
v_call: TRBV6-1; clone_size: .; d_call: .; j_call: TRBJ1-5; cdr3_length: 13; cdr3_aa: CASSPVINQPQHF; cdr3_nt: TGTGCCAGCAGCCCCGTGATTAATCAGCCCCAGCATTTT
v_call: TRBV6-1; clone_size: few; d_call: .; j_call: TRBJ1-1; cdr3_length: 13; cdr3_aa: CASSEAVNTEAFF; cdr3_nt: TGTGCCAGCAGTGAAGCAGTGAACACTGAAGCTTTCTTT
v_call: TRBV6-9; clone_size: .; d_call: TRBD1; j_call: TRBJ2-3; cdr3_length: 15; cdr3_aa: CASSSGTGDNQPQYF; cdr3_nt: TGTGCCAGCAGTTCCGGGACAGGGGACAATCAGCCCCAGTATTTT
v_call: TRBV19; clone_size: .; d_call: TRBD2; j_call: TRBJ2-1; cdr3_length: 16; cdr3_aa: CASSSLAGGLYNEQFF; cdr3_nt: TGTGCCAGTAGTTCTCTAGCGGGAGGCCTGTACAATGAGCAGTTCTTC
v_call: TRBV10-3; clone_size: .; d_call: TRBD1; j_call: TRBJ1-1; cdr3_length: 14; cdr3_aa: CAIRTQGESTEAFF; cdr3_nt: TGTGCCATCAGAACCCAGGGGGAGAGCACTGAAGCTTTCTTT
v_call: TRBV11-2; clone_size: many; d_call: TRBD2; j_call: TRBJ2-7; cdr3_length: 18; cdr3_aa: CASSLGSGRAVYDYEQYF; cdr3_nt: TGTGCCAGCAGCTTAGGGAGCGGGAGGGCCGTATACGACTACGAGCAGTACTTC
v_call: TRBV19; clone_size: few; d_call: .; j_call: TRBJ1-5; cdr3_length: 13; cdr3_aa: CASSISGNQPQHF; cdr3_nt: TGTGCCAGTAGTATATCCGGGAATCAGCCCCAGCATTTT
v_call: TRBV6-1; clone_size: many; d_call: .; j_call: TRBJ2-5; cdr3_length: 11; cdr3_aa: CASRGGETQYF; cdr3_nt: TGTGCCAGCAGGGGGGGCGAGACCCAGTACTTC
v_call: TRBV27; clone_size: many; d_call: .; j_call: TRBJ2-1; cdr3_length: 12; cdr3_aa: CASSYAGGEQFF; cdr3_nt: TGTGCCAGCAGTTATGCGGGTGGGGAGCAGTTCTTC
v_call: TRBV25-1; clone_size: many; d_call: TRBD1; j_call: TRBJ1-6; cdr3_length: 15; cdr3_aa: CASSVGTGRHSPLHF; cdr3_nt: TGTGCCAGCAGCGTCGGGACAGGGAGGCATTCACCCCTCCACTTT
v_call: TRBV11-2; clone_size: many; d_call: TRBD2; j_call: TRBJ2-1; cdr3_length: 16; cdr3_aa: CASSLGVAGGYSEQFF; cdr3_nt: TGTGCCAGCAGCTTAGGGGTAGCGGGAGGTTATAGTGAGCAGTTCTTC
v_call: TRBV6-1; clone_size: .; d_call: .; j_call: TRBJ2-7; cdr3_length: 18; cdr3_aa: CASSDRSVGSPRYYEQYF; cdr3_nt: TGTGCCAGCAGTGATCGCTCAGTAGGTTCCCCCCGCTACTACGAGCAGTACTTC
v_call: TRBV19; clone_size: .; d_call: .; j_call: TRBJ1-1; cdr3_length: 15; cdr3_aa: CASTPGRGVTTEAFF; cdr3_nt: TGTGCCAGTACCCCCGGCAGGGGAGTGACCACTGAAGCTTTCTTT
v_call: TRBV5-1; clone_size: .; d_call: .; j_call: TRBJ2-1; cdr3_length: 18; cdr3_aa: CASSSPRGVQSSYNEQFF; cdr3_nt: TGCGCCAGCAGCTCCCCTCGTGGGGTGCAAAGCTCCTACAATGAGCAGTTCTTC
v_call: TRBV2; clone_size: many; d_call: TRBD2; j_call: TRBJ2-7; cdr3_length: 16; cdr3_aa: CASSEPPGTRSLGQYF; cdr3_nt: TGTGCCAGCAGTGAACCTCCCGGGACTAGGAGCTTGGGGCAGTACTTC
v_call: TRBV7-8; clone_size: many; d_call: TRBD2; j_call: TRBJ2-3; cdr3_length: 17; cdr3_aa: CASSLRLAGGGTDTQYF; cdr3_nt: TGTGCCAGCAGCTTACGACTAGCGGGGGGTGGGACAGATACGCAGTATTTT
v_call: TRBV18; clone_size: few; d_call: .; j_call: TRBJ2-2; cdr3_length: 14; cdr3_aa: CASSREGRTGELFF; cdr3_nt: TGTGCCAGCTCACGGGAAGGGCGGACCGGGGAGCTGTTTTTT
v_call: TRBV20-1; clone_size: few; d_call: TRBD1; j_call: TRBJ1-3; cdr3_length: 13; cdr3_aa: CSANTGVGNTIYF; cdr3_nt: TGCAGTGCGAACACAGGGGTTGGAAACACCATATATTTT
v_call: TRBV4-1; clone_size: .; d_call: .; j_call: TRBJ1-2; cdr3_length: 16; cdr3_aa: CASSQDLPGLSYGYTF; cdr3_nt: TGCGCCAGCAGCCAAGATCTGCCAGGGTTAAGCTATGGCTACACCTTC
v_call: TRBV5-1; clone_size: .; d_call: TRBD1; j_call: TRBJ1-2; cdr3_length: 14; cdr3_aa: CASSPGTDNYGYTF; cdr3_nt: TGCGCCAGCAGCCCCGGGACAGATAACTATGGCTACACCTTC
v_call: TRBV29-1; clone_size: many; d_call: TRBD1; j_call: TRBJ1-4; cdr3_length: 13; cdr3_aa: CSGRTGINEKLFF; cdr3_nt: TGCAGCGGGCGGACAGGGATTAATGAAAAACTGTTTTTT
v_call: TRBV12-5; clone_size: .; d_call: .; j_call: TRBJ2-7; cdr3_length: 11; cdr3_aa: CASGLLYEQYF; cdr3_nt: TGTGCTAGTGGTTTACTGTACGAGCAGTACTTC
v_call: TRBV27; clone_size: many; d_call: .; j_call: TRBJ1-5; cdr3_length: 13; cdr3_aa: CASSLGADQPQHF; cdr3_nt: TGTGCCAGCAGTTTGGGGGCCGATCAGCCCCAGCATTTT
v_call: TRBV14; clone_size: few; d_call: .; j_call: TRBJ2-2; cdr3_length: 16; cdr3_aa: CASSQAPLGRTGELFF; cdr3_nt: TGTGCCAGCAGCCAAGCCCCACTAGGAAGGACCGGGGAGCTGTTTTTT
v_call: TRBV20-1; clone_size: many; d_call: .; j_call: TRBJ1-2; cdr3_length: 14; cdr3_aa: CSASINRDFYGYTF; cdr3_nt: TGCAGTGCTTCGATAAACAGGGATTTCTATGGCTACACCTTC
v_call: TRBV7-2; clone_size: many; d_call: .; j_call: TRBJ2-5; cdr3_length: 15; cdr3_aa: CASTLLGGAGETQYF; cdr3_nt: TGTGCCAGCACCTTATTAGGGGGGGCGGGGGAGACCCAGTACTTC
v_call: TRBV5-1; clone_size: many; d_call: .; j_call: TRBJ1-1; cdr3_length: 16; cdr3_aa: CASSQGAHRINTEAFF; cdr3_nt: TGCGCCAGCAGCCAAGGGGCCCATAGAATAAACACTGAAGCTTTCTTT
v_call: TRBV12-3/TRBV12-4; clone_size: many; d_call: .; j_call: TRBJ2-5; cdr3_length: 14; cdr3_aa: CASSLGASGETQYF; cdr3_nt: TGTGCCAGCAGTTTAGGCGCTAGTGGTGAGACCCAGTACTTC